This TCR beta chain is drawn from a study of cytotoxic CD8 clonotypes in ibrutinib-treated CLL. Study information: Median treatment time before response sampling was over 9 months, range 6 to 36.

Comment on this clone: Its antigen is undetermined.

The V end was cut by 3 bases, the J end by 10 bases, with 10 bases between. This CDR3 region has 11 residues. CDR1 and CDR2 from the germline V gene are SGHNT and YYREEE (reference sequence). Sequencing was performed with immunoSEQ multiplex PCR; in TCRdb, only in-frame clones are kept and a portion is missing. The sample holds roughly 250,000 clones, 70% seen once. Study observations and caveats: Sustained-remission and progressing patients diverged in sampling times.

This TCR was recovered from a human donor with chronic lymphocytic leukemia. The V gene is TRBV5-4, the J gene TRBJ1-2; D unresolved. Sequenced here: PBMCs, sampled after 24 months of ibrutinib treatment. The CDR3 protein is CASSSGWVYTF. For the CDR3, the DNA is TGTGCCAGCAGCTCTGGATGGGTCTACACCTTC.